The clone carrying this T cell receptor (beta chain) was counted between two and nine times. Its antigen is undetermined. The record originates from a study of T-cell reconstitution after alpha-beta-depleted transplantation in children. Preparation of the TCRbeta library involved a method that used unique molecular identifiers. MiXCR was run by TCRdb on the PCR reads, yielding one entry per CDR3 protein. The sample has more than 400,000 distinct CDR3 sequences; 43% are singletons. Overall study findings and caveats: There were reportedly several hundred expanded graft clones from which alpha-beta T cells came about two months after transplant.

The V end was cut by 1 base, the J end by 7 bases, with 13 bases between. The CDR3 sequence is 13 residues long. In germline, CDR1 is GTSNPN, CDR2 SVGIG (reference sequence). Sequenced material: PBMCs, taken before TCRalphabeta/CD19-depleted stem cell transplant. The sequence was collected from a girl aged 2 to 9 with aplastic anemia, due to receive a stem cell transplant. The chain employs TRBV30 and TRBJ1-2, with D maybe TRBD1 (5 bases). Here the CDR3 reads CAWSEGSVGGYTF. CDR3 nucleotide sequence: TGTGCCTGGAGTGAGGGGTCGGTGGGTGGCTACACCTTC.